This T cell receptor beta chain was identified during a study of OX40 agonist ivuxolimab in advanced cancers. V lost 1 base and J lost 13; bases outside the gene matches: 8. CDR1 and CDR2 (germline): SGHRS, YFSETQ. CDR3 size: 13 residues. Clones were read by immunoSEQ multiplex PCR, and TCRdb kept only the in-frame ones, dropping some. The table lists around 18,000 clones, about 83% of them singletons. The V call is TRBV5-1, the J call TRBJ2-1; the match to TRBD1 covers 7 bases. The sample consisted of CD4+ or CD8+ T cells sorted from blood, taken in a trial of the OX40 agonist ivuxolimab. The receptor comes from an adult with an advanced solid tumor such as melanoma, head and neck, liver or kidney cancer. The CDR3 loop is CASSLSQGVPQFF. The CDR3 DNA sequence: TGCGCCAGCAGCTTGAGCCAGGGGGTTCCCCAGTTCTTC.